These T cell receptor beta chains were read from a single sample in a study of regulatory T cells in long-lasting Graves disease. TCRdb used MiXCR to reprocess the multiplex PCR reads, holding one entry per CDR3 protein. The sample records roughly 500,000 distinct CDR3 sequences, around a fifth being singletons. Sequencing was performed on peripheral blood mononuclear cells (PBMCs), taken when the disease was refractory, from a patient treated with antithyroid drugs. Receptor source: a female donor with Graves disease. Each CDR3 is given with its conserved first and last residue.

v_call cdr3_aa
TRBV6-2/TRBV6-3 CASSKDRLYAEAFF
TRBV27 CASSSPGGVVSEQYF
TRBV6-9 CASSYWLGSSYEQYF
TRBV7-2 CASSFDGLQETQYF
TRBV7-2 CASSLGASGILEETQYF
TRBV20-1 CSAITAQGYTF
TRBV4-1 CASSQDPSGFGPDTQYF
TRBV6-5 CASSYSNVQGDSPLHF
TRBV20-1 CSARSGQALVYEQYF
TRBV6-1 CASSGGQSYEQYF
TRBV28 CASSSSTGYGNQPQHF
TRBV4-3 CASSQGLAGRVYEQYF
TRBV6-1 CASIPYGTEGEKLFF
TRBV6-1 CANSRDNTYEQYF
TRBV6-1 CASSPPRDTGFDGYTF
TRBV15 CATSRGGTGKYEQYF
TRBV6-5 CASSYTLNTEAFF
TRBV12-3/TRBV12-4 CASSPGGVNYGYTF
TRBV24-1 CATSEIRLAGYEQYF
TRBV28 CASSLWEHTEAFF
TRBV20-1 CSARPGVTDTQYF
TRBV29-1 CSVDVTGSFVSETQYF
TRBV19 CASSIRTGRNTEAFF
TRBV19 CASSQTTGSGNSPLHF
TRBV30 CAWSSGTYQPQHF
TRBV11-3 CASSSDMNTEAFF
TRBV2 CATSEGGYGYTF
TRBV27 CASAWRGPDTGELFF
TRBV3-1 CASSQVLGGNTIYF
TRBV20-1 CSALKDGFEAFF
TRBV12-3/TRBV12-4 CASSRGVESGYTF
TRBV20-1 CSATTGRSYEQYF
TRBV11-2 CASSLLVAGIYEQYF
TRBV11-2 CASSLPSRVNTGELFF
TRBV3-1 CASRQEVSGHEQFF
TRBV25-1 CASSEMARGLGGYTF